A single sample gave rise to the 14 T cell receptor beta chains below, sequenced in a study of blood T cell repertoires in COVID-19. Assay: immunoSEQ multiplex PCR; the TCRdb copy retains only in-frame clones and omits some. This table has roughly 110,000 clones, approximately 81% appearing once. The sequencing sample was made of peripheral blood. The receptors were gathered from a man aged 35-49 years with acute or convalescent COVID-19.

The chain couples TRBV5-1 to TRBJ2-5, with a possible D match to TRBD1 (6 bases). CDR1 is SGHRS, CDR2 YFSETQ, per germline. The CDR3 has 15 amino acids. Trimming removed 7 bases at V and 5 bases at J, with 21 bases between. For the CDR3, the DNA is TGCGCCAGCTACCCCGGATCAGGGGTTGGGGAGACCCAGTACTTC. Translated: CASYPGSGVGETQYF.

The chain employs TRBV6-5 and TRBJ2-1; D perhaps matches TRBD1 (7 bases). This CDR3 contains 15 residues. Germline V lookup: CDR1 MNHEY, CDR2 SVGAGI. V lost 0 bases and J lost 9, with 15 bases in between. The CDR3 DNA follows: TGTGCCAGCAGTTACTCGGAGGGGGCGCTGAGTGAGCAGTTCTTC. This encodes CASSYSEGALSEQFF.

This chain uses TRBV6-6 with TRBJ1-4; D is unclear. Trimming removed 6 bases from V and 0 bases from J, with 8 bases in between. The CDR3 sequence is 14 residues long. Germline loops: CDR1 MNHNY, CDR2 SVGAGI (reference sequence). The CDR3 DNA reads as TGTGCCAGCAGCCCAGGTTCAACTAATGAAAAACTGTTTTTT. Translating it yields CASSPGSTNEKLFF.

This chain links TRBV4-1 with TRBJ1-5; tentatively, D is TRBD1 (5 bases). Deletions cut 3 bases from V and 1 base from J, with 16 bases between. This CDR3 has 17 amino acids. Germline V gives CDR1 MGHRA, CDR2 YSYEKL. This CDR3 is CASSHLLPGKSNQPQHF. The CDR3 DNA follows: TGCGCCAGCAGCCATCTCCTGCCAGGGAAGAGCAATCAGCCCCAGCATTTT.

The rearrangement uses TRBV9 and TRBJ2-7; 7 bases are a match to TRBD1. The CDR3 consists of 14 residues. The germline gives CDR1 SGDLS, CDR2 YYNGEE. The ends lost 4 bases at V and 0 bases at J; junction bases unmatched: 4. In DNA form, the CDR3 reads TGTGCCAGCAGCATGACAGGGTTCTCCTACGAGCAGTACTTC. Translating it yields CASSMTGFSYEQYF.

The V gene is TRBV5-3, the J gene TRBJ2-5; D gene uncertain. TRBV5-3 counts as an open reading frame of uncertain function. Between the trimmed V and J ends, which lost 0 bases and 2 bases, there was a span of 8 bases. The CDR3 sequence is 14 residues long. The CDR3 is CARSLATRQETQYF. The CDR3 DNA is TGTGCCAGAAGCTTGGCGACAAGACAAGAGACCCAGTACTTC.

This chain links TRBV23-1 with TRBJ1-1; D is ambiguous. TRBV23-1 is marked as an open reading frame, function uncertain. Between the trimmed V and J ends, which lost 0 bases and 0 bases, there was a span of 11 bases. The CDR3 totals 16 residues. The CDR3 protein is CASSQSQQTMNTEAFF. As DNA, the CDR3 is TGCGCCAGCAGTCAATCCCAACAGACCATGAACACTGAAGCTTTCTTT.

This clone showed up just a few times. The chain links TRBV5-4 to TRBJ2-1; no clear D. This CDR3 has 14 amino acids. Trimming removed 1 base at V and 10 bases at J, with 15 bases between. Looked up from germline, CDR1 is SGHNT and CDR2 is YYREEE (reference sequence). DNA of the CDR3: TGTGCCAGCAGCTTGATCTATTTGCCCGAGGAGCAGTTCTTC. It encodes CASSLIYLPEEQFF.

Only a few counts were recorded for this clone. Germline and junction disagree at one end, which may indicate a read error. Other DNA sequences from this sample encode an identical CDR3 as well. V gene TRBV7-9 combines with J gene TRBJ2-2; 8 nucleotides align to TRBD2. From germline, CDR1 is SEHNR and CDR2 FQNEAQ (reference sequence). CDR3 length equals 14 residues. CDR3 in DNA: TGTGCCAGCAGCCTAGCGGGCCGCACCGGGGAGCTGTTTTTT. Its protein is CASSLAGRTGELFF. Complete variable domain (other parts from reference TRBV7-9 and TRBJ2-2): DTGVSQNPRHKITKRGQNVTFRCDPISEHNRLYWYRQTLGQGPEFLTYFQNEAQLEKSRLLSDRFSAERPKGSFSTLEIQRTEQGDSAMYLCASSLAGRTGELFFGEGSRLTVL.

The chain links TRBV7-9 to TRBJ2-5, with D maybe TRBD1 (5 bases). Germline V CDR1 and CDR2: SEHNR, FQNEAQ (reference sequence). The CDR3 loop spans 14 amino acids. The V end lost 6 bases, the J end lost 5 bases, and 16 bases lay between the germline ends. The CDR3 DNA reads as TGTGCCAGCAGGAGACAGAACCTGTGGGAGACCCAGTACTTC. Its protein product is CASRRQNLWETQYF.

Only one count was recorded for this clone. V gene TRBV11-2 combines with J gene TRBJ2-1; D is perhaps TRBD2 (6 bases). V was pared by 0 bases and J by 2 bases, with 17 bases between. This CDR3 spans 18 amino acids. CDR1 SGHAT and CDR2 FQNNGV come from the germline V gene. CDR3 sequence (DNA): TGTGCCAGCAGCTTAGATTCGGACTACACCTTAACCTACAATGAGCAGTTCTTC. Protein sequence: CASSLDSDYTLTYNEQFF. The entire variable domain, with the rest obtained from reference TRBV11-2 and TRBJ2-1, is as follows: EAGVAQSPRYKIIEKRQSVAFWCNPISGHATLYWYQQILGQGPKLLIQFQNNGVVDDSQLPKDRFSAERLKGVDSTLKIQPAKLEDSAVYLCASSLDSDYTLTYNEQFFGPGTRLTVL.

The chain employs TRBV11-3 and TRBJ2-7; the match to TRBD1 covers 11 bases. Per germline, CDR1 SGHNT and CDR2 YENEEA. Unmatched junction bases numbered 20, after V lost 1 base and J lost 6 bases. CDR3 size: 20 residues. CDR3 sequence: CASSLGYVHWTGGLSGEQYF. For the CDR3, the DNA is TGTGCCAGCAGCTTAGGTTACGTCCATTGGACAGGGGGCCTCTCCGGCGAGCAGTACTTC.

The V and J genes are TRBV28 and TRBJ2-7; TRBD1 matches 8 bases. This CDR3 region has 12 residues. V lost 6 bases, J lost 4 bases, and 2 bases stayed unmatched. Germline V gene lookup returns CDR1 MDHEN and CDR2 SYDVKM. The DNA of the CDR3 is TGTGCCAGCAGCCAGGGGGCGTACGAGCAGTACTTC. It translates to CASSQGAYEQYF.

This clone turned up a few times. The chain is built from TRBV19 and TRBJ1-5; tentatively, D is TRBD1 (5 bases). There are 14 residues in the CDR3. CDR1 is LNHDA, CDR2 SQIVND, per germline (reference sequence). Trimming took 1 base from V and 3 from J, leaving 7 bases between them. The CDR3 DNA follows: TGTGCCAGTAGTATAGTAGGGGTCAATCAGCCCCAGCATTTT. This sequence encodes CASSIVGVNQPQHF.